This T cell receptor beta chain was captured in a study of cytomegalovirus exposure and HLA in healthy donors. Study-level findings and limits: Researchers reported in a later analysis that common viral pathogens appeared linked to several top clusters.

Concerning this clone itself: The antigen is unknown.

This PCR relied on a set of 60 Vbeta primers and 13 Jbeta primers. Generated by immunoSEQ multiplex PCR, the TCRdb table keeps only in-frame clones and is missing some. The sample consists of 72,000 or so clones, around 78% of them appearing once. The CDR3 runs 15 residues. CDR1 is GTSNPN and CDR2 is SVGIG in the germline V gene (reference sequence). After removal of 3 bases from V and 3 bases from J, the junction contained 8 bases not matched to a gene. This chain uses TRBV30 with TRBJ1-5, with 7 bases identical to TRBD1. The receptor was isolated from a man between 18 and 35 years old in good health and CMV-seropositive. Sequencing input: PBMCs. CDR3 sequence (DNA): TGTGCCTGGAGCCCGGGGACAGCGTTCAATCAGCCCCAGCATTTT. It yields the protein CAWSPGTAFNQPQHF. The full variable domain, in which reference TRBV30 and TRBJ1-5 provide the parts outside the CDR3, is SQTIHQWPATLVQPVGSPLSLECTVEGTSNPNLYWYRQAAGRGLQLLFYSVGIGQISSEVPQNLSASRPQDRQFILSSKKLLLSDSGFYLCAWSPGTAFNQPQHFGDGTRLSIL.